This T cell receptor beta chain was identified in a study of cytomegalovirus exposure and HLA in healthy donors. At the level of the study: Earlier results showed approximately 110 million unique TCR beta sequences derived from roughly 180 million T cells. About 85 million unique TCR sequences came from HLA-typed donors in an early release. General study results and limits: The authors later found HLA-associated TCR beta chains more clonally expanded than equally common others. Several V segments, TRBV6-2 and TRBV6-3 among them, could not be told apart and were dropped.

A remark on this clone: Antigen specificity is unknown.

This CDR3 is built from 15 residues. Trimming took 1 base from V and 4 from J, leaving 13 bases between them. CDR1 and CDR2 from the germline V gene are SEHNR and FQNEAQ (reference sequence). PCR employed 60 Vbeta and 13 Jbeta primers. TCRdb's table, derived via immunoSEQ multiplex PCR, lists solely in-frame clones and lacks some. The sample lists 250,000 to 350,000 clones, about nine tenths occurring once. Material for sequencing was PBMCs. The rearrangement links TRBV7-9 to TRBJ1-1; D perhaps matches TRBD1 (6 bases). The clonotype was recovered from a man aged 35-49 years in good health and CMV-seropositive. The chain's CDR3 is CASSLVVGGGTEAFF. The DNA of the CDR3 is TGTGCCAGCAGCTTAGTCGTAGGGGGGGGCACTGAAGCTTTCTTT.